The 2 T cell receptor beta chains reported below all come from one sample, sequenced in a study of T cell responses to AZD1222 COVID-19 vaccine. Measured with immunoSEQ multiplex PCR; TCRdb has only the in-frame clones, and not every one. The data hold around 130,000 clones, with 91% observed a single time. This specimen consisted of peripheral blood, obtained on day 0 of AZD1222 vaccination. The receptors derive from an adult in good health.

V and J are TRBV7-3 and TRBJ2-2; D call uncertain. The CDR3 covers 15 residues. Trimming pared 1 base from V and 0 bases from J, leaving 6 bases between. Per the germline V gene, CDR1 is SGHTA and CDR2 is FQGTGA. The DNA for the CDR3 is TGTGCCAGCAGCTTAATCGGCCCGAACACCGGGGAGCTGTTTTTT. Translation gives CASSLIGPNTGELFF.

The chain couples TRBV5-1 to TRBJ2-7; 15 bases match TRBD2. This CDR3 comprises 19 residues. Germline CDR1 SGHRS, CDR2 YFSETQ. V shed 4 bases and J 2 bases; nucleotides not matched to a gene: 13. The CDR3 loop is CASSAEVTGLAGGPYEQYF. For the CDR3, the DNA is TGCGCCAGCAGCGCCGAAGTAACCGGACTAGCGGGAGGGCCCTACGAGCAGTACTTC.